The clone carrying this TCR beta chain was seen just once. The ends were cut back, 3 bases at V and 0 bases at J, with 9 bases in the middle. CDR3 length equals 14 residues. Germline V gene data show CDR1 as SGHAT and CDR2 as FQNNGV. This sample is part of a study of shared clonotypes between healthy human individuals. Study at large: Three plates each covered CD4 naive and memory; CD8 naive two, CD8 memory one.

Repertoires were generated with immunoSEQ multiplex PCR, while TCRdb's copy carries only in-frame clones and drops some. The sample shows about 2 million clones, 85% to 95% of them seen only once. The material sequenced was naive CD4+ T cells sorted from blood. Subset given: CD45RA+ positively selected. The chain joins TRBV11-2 to TRBJ2-7; D might be TRBD2 (5 bases). The TCR originated in a man aged 18 to 30 in good health. The CDR3 here is CASSFGENSYEQYF. DNA for the CDR3: TGTGCCAGCAGCTTCGGGGAAAACTCCTACGAGCAGTACTTC. The variable domain in full, with the rest retrieved from reference TRBV11-2 and TRBJ2-7, is EAGVAQSPRYKIIEKRQSVAFWCNPISGHATLYWYQQILGQGPKLLIQFQNNGVVDDSQLPKDRFSAERLKGVDSTLKIQPAKLEDSAVYLCASSFGENSYEQYFGPGTRLTVT.